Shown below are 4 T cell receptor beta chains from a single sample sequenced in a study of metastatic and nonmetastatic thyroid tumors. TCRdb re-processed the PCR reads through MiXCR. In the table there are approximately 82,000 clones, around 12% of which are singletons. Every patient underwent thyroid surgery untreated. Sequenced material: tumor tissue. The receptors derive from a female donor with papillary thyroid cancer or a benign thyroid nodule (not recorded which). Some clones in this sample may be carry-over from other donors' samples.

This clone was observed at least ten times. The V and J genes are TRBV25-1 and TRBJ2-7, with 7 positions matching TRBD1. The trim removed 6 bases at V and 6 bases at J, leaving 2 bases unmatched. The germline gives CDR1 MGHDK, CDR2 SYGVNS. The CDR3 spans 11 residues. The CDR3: CASRQGTEQYF. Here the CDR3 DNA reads TGTGCCAGCAGACAGGGGACCGAGCAGTACTTC.

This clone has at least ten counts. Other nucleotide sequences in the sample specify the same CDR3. The CDR3 region has the DNA TGTGCCAGCAACCCCTGGGGGCGGCTGAACACTGAAGCTTTCTTT. Residues: CASNPWGRLNTEAFF. The chain links TRBV28 to TRBJ1-1; tentatively, D is TRBD1 (6 bases). This CDR3 spans 15 amino acids. Germline V gives CDR1 MDHEN, CDR2 SYDVKM. V was trimmed by 7 bases and J by 0 bases, leaving 15 bases between them. The full variable domain, in which reference TRBV28 and TRBJ1-1 provide the parts outside the CDR3, is DVKVTQSSRYLVKRTGEKVFLECVQDMDHENMFWYRQDPGLGLRLIYFSYDVKMKEKGDIPEGYSVSREKKERFSLILESASTNQTSMYLCASNPWGRLNTEAFFGQGTRLTVV.

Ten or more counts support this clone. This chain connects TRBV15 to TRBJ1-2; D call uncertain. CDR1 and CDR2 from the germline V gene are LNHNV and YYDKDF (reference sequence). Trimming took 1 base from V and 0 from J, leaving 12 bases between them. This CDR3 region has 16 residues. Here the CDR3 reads CATSRVRWGANYGYTF. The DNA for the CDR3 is TGTGCCACCAGCAGAGTGAGGTGGGGAGCTAACTATGGCTACACCTTC.

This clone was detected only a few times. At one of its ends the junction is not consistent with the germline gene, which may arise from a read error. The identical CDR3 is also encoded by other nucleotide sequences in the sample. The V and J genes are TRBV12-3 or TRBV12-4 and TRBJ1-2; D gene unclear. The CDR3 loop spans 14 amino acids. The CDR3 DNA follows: TGTGCCAGCAGTCGTAACAAGGTCGGAGGTGGCTACACATTC. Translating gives CASSRNKVGGGYTF.